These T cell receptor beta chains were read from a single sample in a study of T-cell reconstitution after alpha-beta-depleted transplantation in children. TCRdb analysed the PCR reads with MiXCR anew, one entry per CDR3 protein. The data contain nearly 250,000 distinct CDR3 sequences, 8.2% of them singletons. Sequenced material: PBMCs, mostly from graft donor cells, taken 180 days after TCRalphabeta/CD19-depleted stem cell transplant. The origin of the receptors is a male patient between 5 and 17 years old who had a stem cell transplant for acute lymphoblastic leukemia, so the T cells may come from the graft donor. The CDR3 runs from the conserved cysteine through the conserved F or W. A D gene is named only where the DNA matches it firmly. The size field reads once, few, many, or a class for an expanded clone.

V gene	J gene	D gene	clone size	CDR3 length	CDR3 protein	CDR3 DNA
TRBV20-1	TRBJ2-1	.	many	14	CSARVPASYNEQFF	TGCAGTGCTAGAGTTCCAGCCTCCTACAATGAGCAGTTCTTC
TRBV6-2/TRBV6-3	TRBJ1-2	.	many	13	CASLPRGSHGYTF	TGTGCCAGCCTCCCCAGGGGCTCTCATGGCTACACCTTC
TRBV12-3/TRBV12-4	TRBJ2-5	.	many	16	CASSPKRDTWQETQYF	TGTGCCAGCAGTCCTAAACGGGACACTTGGCAAGAGACCCAGTACTTC
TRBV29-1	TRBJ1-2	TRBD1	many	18	CSVEDRGQGLIANYGYTF	TGCAGCGTTGAAGATAGGGGACAGGGGTTGATAGCTAACTATGGCTACACCTTC
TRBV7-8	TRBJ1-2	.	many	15	CASSITITGALGYTF	TGTGCCAGCAGCATAACGATAACAGGTGCCTTAGGCTACACCTTC
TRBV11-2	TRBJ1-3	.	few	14	CASSPWKGRGTIYF	TGTGCCAGCAGCCCCTGGAAGGGGCGCGGAACCATATATTTT
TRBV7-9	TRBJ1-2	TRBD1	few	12	CASSRGTGNYTF	TGTGCCAGCAGCCGCGGGACAGGGAACTACACCTTC
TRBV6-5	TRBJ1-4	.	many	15	CASSYGGEGNEKLFF	TGTGCCAGCAGTTACGGGGGCGAAGGGAATGAAAAACTGTTTTTT
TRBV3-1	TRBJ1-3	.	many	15	CATSRESLSGNTIYF	TGTGCCACCTCCCGGGAGTCCCTCTCTGGAAACACCATATATTTT
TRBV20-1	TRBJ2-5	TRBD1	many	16	CSARDPGQGTVETQYF	TGCAGTGCTAGAGATCCGGGACAGGGGACGGTAGAGACCCAGTACTTC